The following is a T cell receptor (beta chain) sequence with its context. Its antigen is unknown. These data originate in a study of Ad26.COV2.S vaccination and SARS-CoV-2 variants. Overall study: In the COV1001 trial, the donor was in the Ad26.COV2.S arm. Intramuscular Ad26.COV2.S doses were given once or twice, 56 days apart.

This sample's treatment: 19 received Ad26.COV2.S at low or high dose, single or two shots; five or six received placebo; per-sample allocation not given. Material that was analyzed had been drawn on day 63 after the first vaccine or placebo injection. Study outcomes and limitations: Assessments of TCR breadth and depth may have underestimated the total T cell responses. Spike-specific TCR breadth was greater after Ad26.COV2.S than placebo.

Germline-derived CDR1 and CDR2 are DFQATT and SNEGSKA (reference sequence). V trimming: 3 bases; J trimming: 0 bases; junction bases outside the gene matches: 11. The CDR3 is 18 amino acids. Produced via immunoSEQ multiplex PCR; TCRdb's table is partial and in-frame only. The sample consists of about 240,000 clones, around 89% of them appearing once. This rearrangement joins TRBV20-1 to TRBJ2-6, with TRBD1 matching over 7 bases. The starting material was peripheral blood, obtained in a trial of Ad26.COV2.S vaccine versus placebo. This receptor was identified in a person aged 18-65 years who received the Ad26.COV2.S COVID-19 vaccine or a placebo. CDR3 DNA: TGCAGTGCTAGTCAGGGGGTCCCTCTTGGCTCTGGGGCCAACGTCCTGACTTTC. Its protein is CSASQGVPLGSGANVLTF.